Shown below are 14 T cell receptor beta chains from a single sample sequenced in a study of response to subunit inactivated influenza vaccine. TCRdb reprocessed the RT-PCR reads via MiXCR and lists one record per CDR3 protein. Here the sample spans roughly 650,000 distinct CDR3 sequences, 14% being singletons. Sequencing was performed on PBMCs from blood, taken about 14 days before vaccination. Every receptor here comes from a man aged 50 to 59 who received an inactivated influenza vaccine.

This clonotype was seen more than once but under ten times. The chain employs TRBV27 and TRBJ2-7, with D maybe TRBD1 (6 bases). V gave up 2 bases and J gave up 3 bases, with 14 bases separating them. CDR1 and CDR2 from the germline V gene are MNHEY and SMNVEV (reference sequence). CDR3 length: 15 residues. For the CDR3, the DNA is TGTGCCAGCAGTTTAAAGTTTCACAGGGACTACGAGCAGTACTTC. This translates into CASSLKFHRDYEQYF.

The CDR3 nucleotides read TGTGCCAGCAGCTCCCGCTATTCAGGGTACGAGCAGTACTTC. It translates to CASSSRYSGYEQYF. This sequence joins TRBV7-2 and TRBJ2-7; possibly TRBD1 for D (5 bases). From germline, CDR1 is SGHTA and CDR2 FQGNSA. Trimming shortened V by 4 bases and J by 4 bases, and 14 bases separated the two germline ends. This CDR3 is built from 14 residues.

Many counts were recorded for this clonotype. V is TRBV29-1 and J is TRBJ1-1, with D maybe TRBD1 (5 bases). The CDR3 loop spans 12 amino acids. Trimming stripped 1 base from V and 10 bases from J, with 13 bases between. Germline V lookup: CDR1 SQVTM, CDR2 ANQGSEA. This chain's CDR3 is CSVEGPGGGAFF. CDR3 sequence (DNA): TGCAGCGTTGAAGGACCGGGGGGGGGAGCTTTCTTT.

This clonotype was counted between two and nine times. The genes are TRBV4-2 and TRBJ2-3; 11 bases match TRBD2. This CDR3 comprises 17 residues. The junction had 5 bases not matched to a gene; V was cut back by 1 base and J by 2 bases. The V gene's germline CDR1 is LGHNA and CDR2 YNFKEQ. The CDR3 spells CASSQGGTSGYTDTQYF. The CDR3, as DNA: TGTGCCAGCAGCCAAGGTGGGACTAGCGGCTACACAGATACGCAGTATTTT.

The chain recombines TRBV29-1 with TRBJ2-3; the D gene is possibly TRBD2 (5 bases). Germline-derived CDR1 and CDR2 are SQVTM and ANQGSEA. Trimming shortened V by 6 bases and J by 1 base, and 14 bases separated the two germline ends. The CDR3 covers 14 residues. The CDR3 bases are TGCAGCGTCGGACTGTCCCTCCGCACAGATACGCAGTATTTT. It is translated as CSVGLSLRTDTQYF.

This clonotype was recorded many times. The chain links TRBV4-3 to TRBJ2-1; D gene ambiguous. Germline CDR1 LGHNA, CDR2 YSLEER. This CDR3 comprises 17 residues. V lost 0 bases and J 0 bases, leaving 12 bases between the germline ends. CDR3 sequence (DNA): TGCGCCAGCAGCCAAGAGCCCCGGACCAGCTCCTACAATGAGCAGTTCTTC. Amino acid sequence: CASSQEPRTSSYNEQFF.

At least ten counts were recorded for this clonotype. The J gene is TRBJ2-5, the V gene TRBV4-3; 7 bases agree with TRBD2. The trim removed 1 base at V and 3 bases at J, leaving 5 bases unmatched. CDR1 and CDR2 from the germline V gene are LGHNA and YSLEER. CDR3 length: 15 residues. CDR3: CASSQVGLAEETQYF. As DNA, the CDR3 is TGCGCCAGCAGCCAAGTAGGGCTAGCGGAAGAGACCCAGTACTTC.

This clonotype was counted ten times or more. The rearrangement uses TRBV11-2 and TRBJ2-2; D uncertain. V shed 5 bases and J shed 3 bases, with 4 bases lying between them. Per germline, CDR1 SGHAT and CDR2 FQNNGV. The CDR3 extends over 12 amino acids. The chain's CDR3 is CASSDHTGELFF. CDR3 DNA: TGTGCCAGCAGCGACCACACCGGGGAGCTGTTTTTT.

This clonotype has a single count. V gene TRBV4-2 combines with J gene TRBJ2-3; TRBD2 might be the D (6 bases). Germline V gene sequence: CDR1 LGHNA, CDR2 YNFKEQ. V dropped 1 base and J dropped 9 bases, with 14 bases sitting between them. The CDR3 is made up of 14 amino acids. The CDR3 sequence: CASSQVLGGGTQYF. CDR3 in DNA: TGTGCCAGCAGCCAAGTTCTCGGAGGAGGGACGCAGTATTTT.

This chain uses TRBV28 with TRBJ2-7, with 7 bases identical to TRBD2. V lost 8 bases to trimming and J lost 7 bases; unmatched junction nucleotides: 8. CDR3 size: 12 residues. Germline CDR1 MDHEN, CDR2 SYDVKM. CDR3: CASQRDLIEQYF. CDR3 bases: TGTGCCAGCCAGCGGGACTTAATAGAGCAGTACTTC.

The chain has TRBV6-5 and TRBJ1-5; the D gene is possibly TRBD1 (6 bases). The germline V and J ends were trimmed by 2 bases and 1 base, with 12 bases remaining between them. Per germline, CDR1 MNHEY and CDR2 SVGAGI. CDR3 length: 16 residues. The chain's CDR3 is CASSYHPRGSNQPQHF. Written as DNA, the CDR3 is TGTGCCAGCAGTTACCACCCGAGGGGGAGCAATCAGCCCCAGCATTTT.

This clonotype appeared a few times. The CDR3 sequence is CASTEGDYQPQHF. The CDR3 DNA follows: TGTGCCAGCACGGAGGGCGATTATCAGCCCCAGCATTTT. This chain links TRBV6-1 with TRBJ1-5; D unresolved. The germline V gene has CDR1 MNHNS and CDR2 SASEGT. Trimming stripped 7 bases from V and 5 bases from J, with 12 bases between. There are 13 residues in the CDR3.

This sequence joins TRBV5-5 and TRBJ2-7, with 8 bases that match TRBD1. Germline-derived CDR1 and CDR2 are SGHKS and YYEKEE (reference sequence). V gave up 0 bases and J gave up 0 bases; unmatched junction bases: 5. The CDR3 sequence is 16 residues long. DNA for the CDR3: TGTGCCAGCAGCTTGGCTGGGCAGGGGGCCTCCTACGAGCAGTACTTC. Protein sequence: CASSLAGQGASYEQYF.

The chain uses TRBV6-1 and TRBJ2-7, with D possibly matching TRBD2 (5 bases). Trimming removed 8 bases from V and 2 bases from J, with 19 bases in between. Germline values: CDR1 MNHNS, CDR2 SASEGT. There are 15 residues in the CDR3. The CDR3 nucleotides are TGTGCCAGCTACACACCGAGGGTGGGCCCCTACGAGCAGTACTTC. It yields the protein CASYTPRVGPYEQYF.